This TCR beta chain is drawn from a study of shared clonotypes between healthy human individuals. Study results and limitations: The study found about 5% of naive CD4 clonotypes shared across a few donors. Sampling was confined to blood; repertoires within tissues likely differ.

For this clone: Its antigen is not known.

Memory CD4+ cells were the fraction left after CD45RA+ naive selection. Clones were sequenced by immunoSEQ multiplex PCR, and TCRdb holds only the in-frame ones, with some missing. The repertoire has about 2.5 million clones, around 90% of them found once; the top ten carry around 0.35%. The sequenced sample consisted of naive CD4+ T cells from PBMCs. Stated subset: CD45RA+ positively selected. The TCR sequence derives from a man younger than 30 in good health. Some clones in this sample may be carry-over from other donors' samples.

The CDR3 loop is CASSQARGRLGETQYF. The CDR3 DNA follows: TGCGCCAGCAGCCAAGCCCGGGGCCGCTTGGGAGAGACCCAGTACTTC. The V call is TRBV4-3, the J call TRBJ2-5, with D perhaps assigned TRBD1 or TRBD2 (5 bases each). CDR3 length: 16 amino acids. V was pared by 1 base and J by 4 bases, with 16 bases between. Per germline, CDR1 LGHNA and CDR2 YSLEER.